A single sample is the source of the 27 T cell receptor beta chains below, sequenced in a study of cytotoxic CD8 clonotypes in ibrutinib-treated CLL. Clones were read by immunoSEQ multiplex PCR, and TCRdb kept only the in-frame ones, dropping some. The profile covers approximately 300,000 clones, with 70% to 80% appearing a single time and 6.5% to 8.5% taken by the ten largest. The input for sequencing was PBMCs, taken before ibrutinib treatment. These receptors originate from a human donor with chronic lymphocytic leukemia.

This chain uses TRBV20-1 with TRBJ1-1; D gene unclear. V was cut by 4 bases and J by 5 bases, with 8 bases left in between. This CDR3 contains 11 residues. Germline lookup yields CDR1 DFQATT and CDR2 SNEGSKA (reference sequence). The CDR3 region has the DNA TGCAGTGCTACCCGGAGAACTGAAGCTTTCTTT. It is translated as CSATRRTEAFF.

CDR3 sequence (DNA): TGTGCCAGCAGCCCGCGGACTAGCGGGAACAATGAGCAGTTCTTC. The encoded protein is CASSPRTSGNNEQFF. V gene TRBV5-4 combines with J gene TRBJ2-1, with 12 bases matching TRBD2. Germline CDR1 is SGHNT and CDR2 is YYREEE (reference sequence). The CDR3 contains 15 residues. The J segment lost 5 bases and the V segment lost 4 bases, leaving 4 bases of the junction unmatched.

As for this clone: Other DNA variants within this sample encode the same CDR3. V gene TRBV29-1 combines with J gene TRBJ2-7; D not resolved. V was cut by 3 bases and J by 4 bases, with 7 bases left in between. Germline V gene lookup returns CDR1 SQVTM and CDR2 ANQGSEA. The CDR3 consists of 11 residues. The CDR3 reads CSVDGGYEQYF. CDR3 in DNA: TGCAGCGTTGATGGCGGATACGAGCAGTACTTC.

This chain connects TRBV11-1 to TRBJ2-3; 9 bases are a match to TRBD1. This CDR3 contains 17 residues. Losses at the gene ends were 4 bases for V and 4 bases for J; bases not matched to a gene: 12. The V gene's germline CDR1 is SGHAT and CDR2 FQDESV (reference sequence). The CDR3 region has the DNA TGTGCCAGCAGCTACCGGGACAGGGTGCATGGCGCAGATACGCAGTATTTT. It translates to CASSYRDRVHGADTQYF.

V usage is TRBV6-5 and J usage is TRBJ2-1; 7 bases align to TRBD2. The CDR3 sequence is 16 residues long. CDR1 is MNHEY and CDR2 is SVGAGI in the germline V gene. V lost 2 bases to trimming and J lost 7 bases; unmatched junction nucleotides: 11. CDR3 bases: TGTGCCAGCAGTTACATTTCGGCGGGAGCGGATAATGAGCAGTTCTTC. As protein: CASSYISAGADNEQFF.

V is TRBV29-1 and J is TRBJ2-7, with 10 bases matching TRBD2. Germline trimming cut 3 bases from V and 4 bases from J; bases unmatched to any gene: 0. The CDR3 contains 12 residues. Germline loops: CDR1 SQVTM, CDR2 ANQGSEA. CDR3 protein: CSVETSGYEQYF. CDR3 bases: TGCAGCGTTGAGACTAGCGGGTACGAGCAGTACTTC.

The rearrangement joins TRBV7-9 to TRBJ1-2; 7 nucleotides line up with TRBD1. V trimming: 4 bases; J trimming: 6 bases; junction bases outside the gene matches: 14. This CDR3 is 16 amino acids long. The germline gives CDR1 SEHNR, CDR2 FQNEAQ (reference sequence). The CDR3 nucleotides are TGTGCCAGCAGCTCCATACAGGGGACCTCAGCTCATGGCTACACCTTC. Translated, it gives CASSSIQGTSAHGYTF.

J is TRBJ2-3 and V is TRBV7-2; possible D gene TRBD2, 6 bases. Germline values: CDR1 SGHTA, CDR2 FQGNSA. The CDR3 loop spans 17 amino acids. Trimming pared 1 base from V and 1 base from J, leaving 15 bases between. CDR3 region: CASSLDAGPGGTDTQYF. The CDR3 DNA is TGTGCCAGCAGCTTAGATGCGGGGCCTGGGGGCACAGATACGCAGTATTTT.

V usage is TRBV5-5 and J usage is TRBJ1-2; the match to TRBD1 covers 9 bases. The CDR3 runs to 16 residues. Per the germline V gene, CDR1 is SGHKS and CDR2 is YYEKEE (reference sequence). Trimming removed 3 bases from V and 2 bases from J; junction bases left unmatched: 8. The CDR3 sequence: CASSWSPTGGNYGYTF. Here the CDR3 DNA reads TGTGCCAGCAGCTGGTCCCCGACAGGGGGGAACTATGGCTACACCTTC.

The chain couples TRBV7-9 to TRBJ2-7, with TRBD1 matching over 8 bases. V lost 4 bases to trimming and J lost 3 bases; unmatched junction nucleotides: 5. Per germline, CDR1 SEHNR and CDR2 FQNEAQ (reference sequence). This CDR3 has 14 amino acids. The CDR3 spells CASSSQGADYEQYF. CDR3 in DNA: TGTGCCAGCAGCTCCCAGGGGGCCGACTACGAGCAGTACTTC.

The chain employs TRBV29-1 and TRBJ2-1; a possible D gene is TRBD1 (6 bases). The V and J ends lost 1 base and 3 bases respectively, with 10 bases between them. The CDR3 totals 14 residues. Per germline, CDR1 SQVTM and CDR2 ANQGSEA. The chain's CDR3 is CSVEGTEIYNEQFF. CDR3 nucleotides: TGCAGCGTTGAAGGGACAGAGATCTACAATGAGCAGTTCTTC.

The V and J genes are TRBV29-1 and TRBJ2-5; D perhaps matches TRBD1 (6 bases). Germline lookup yields CDR1 SQVTM and CDR2 ANQGSEA. Trimming pared 6 bases from V and 5 bases from J, leaving 19 bases between. The CDR3 is 14 residues long. The CDR3 DNA sequence: TGCAGCGTCGCCGGATACAGGGCAGGGGAGACCCAGTACTTC. It translates to CSVAGYRAGETQYF.

This clone was counted ten times or more. The chain has TRBV19 and TRBJ1-5, with D maybe TRBD1 (5 bases). Germline V gene lookup returns CDR1 LNHDA and CDR2 SQIVND (reference sequence). The CDR3 runs to 15 residues. V was shortened by 2 bases and J by 7 bases, with 15 bases between the two germline ends. CDR3 nucleotides: TGTGCCAGTAGTATATCGGGGCCGGGATTCCAGCCCCAGCATTTT. This translates into CASSISGPGFQPQHF.

The V call is TRBV9, the J call TRBJ1-1; a weak D match, TRBD1 (6 bases). V gave up 4 bases and J gave up 3 bases, with 16 bases separating them. Germline assignment: CDR1 SGDLS and CDR2 YYNGEE. CDR3 size: 15 residues. CDR3 DNA: TGTGCCAGCAGCCCACGGGTCCAGGGGCACACTGAAGCTTTCTTT. Encoded protein: CASSPRVQGHTEAFF.

This chain connects TRBV9 to TRBJ2-7; maybe TRBD2 (5 bases). The V end was cut by 3 bases, the J end by 5 bases, with 15 bases between. The CDR3 runs 14 residues. CDR1 SGDLS and CDR2 YYNGEE come from the germline V gene. The CDR3 sequence: CASSASGEWNEQYF. The CDR3 DNA is TGTGCCAGCAGCGCGAGTGGGGAGTGGAACGAGCAGTACTTC. Combining the CDR3 with reference TRBV9 and TRBJ2-7 gives the whole variable domain DSGVTQTPKHLITATGQRVTLRCSPRSGDLSVYWYQQSLDQGLQFLIQYYNGEERAKGNILERFSAQQFPDLHSELNLSSLELGDSALYFCASSASGEWNEQYFGPGTRLTVT.

This clone has just a few counts. V gene TRBV2 combines with J gene TRBJ2-7; D is possibly TRBD2 (6 bases). Germline V gives CDR1 SNHLY, CDR2 FYNNEI. The CDR3 covers 14 residues. V was pared by 6 bases and J by 0 bases, with 12 bases between. Here the CDR3 DNA reads TGTGCCAGCAGCCCTAGCGTACGCTCCTACGAGCAGTACTTC. Amino acids: CASSPSVRSYEQYF.

The rearrangement uses TRBV6-5 and TRBJ1-2; D is uncertain. V lost 7 bases, J lost 8 bases, and 20 bases lay in between. The CDR3 consists of 14 residues. CDR1 is MNHEY, CDR2 SVGAGI, per germline. The CDR3 loop reads CASTKTGAPRGYTF. Written as DNA, the CDR3 is TGTGCCAGCACCAAGACGGGTGCCCCCAGGGGCTACACCTTC.

This clone was detected only once. The genes are TRBV6-1 and TRBJ2-5; 16 bases map to TRBD2. CDR1 and CDR2 (germline): MNHNS, SASEGT. There are 18 residues in the CDR3. Unmatched junction bases numbered 7, after V lost 1 base and J lost 5 bases. The CDR3 DNA is TGTGCCAGCAGTGAAGGGGGACTAGCGGGAGGGGTGAGGGAGACCCAGTACTTC. Translating gives CASSEGGLAGGVRETQYF.

J is TRBJ2-2 and V is TRBV6-5; 8 nucleotides align to TRBD1. Trimming took 7 bases from V and 4 from J; bases not matched to a gene: 5. Germline V gene lookup returns CDR1 MNHEY and CDR2 SVGAGI. The CDR3 extends over 14 amino acids. The CDR3 loop reads CASNRGISTGELFF. For the CDR3, the DNA is TGTGCCAGCAACAGGGGGATTTCCACCGGGGAGCTGTTTTTT.

This chain connects TRBV29-1 to TRBJ2-5, with D tentatively TRBD1 (5 bases). CDR1 is SQVTM, CDR2 ANQGSEA, per germline. This CDR3 contains 11 residues. The ends were cut back, 4 bases at V and 7 bases at J, with 10 bases in the middle. CDR3 sequence: CSVGPRGTQYF. The DNA for the CDR3 is TGCAGCGTTGGACCTAGGGGGACCCAGTACTTC.

The chain employs TRBV6-5 and TRBJ1-5, with D unresolved. Between the trimmed V and J ends, which lost 5 bases and 0 bases, there was a span of 11 bases. Germline assignment: CDR1 MNHEY and CDR2 SVGAGI. The CDR3 length is 15 residues. This CDR3 reads CASSRGSPSNQPQHF. CDR3 nucleotide sequence: TGTGCCAGCAGTCGGGGATCGCCTAGCAATCAGCCCCAGCATTTT.

The rearrangement links TRBV5-1 to TRBJ1-1; D is unclear. This CDR3 contains 15 residues. V was cut by 0 bases and J by 0 bases, with 9 bases left in between. The germline V gene has CDR1 SGHRS and CDR2 YFSETQ. CDR3 region: CASSLVDTLNTEAFF. The CDR3 nucleotides read TGCGCCAGCAGCTTGGTAGACACGTTGAACACTGAAGCTTTCTTT.

V usage is TRBV18 and J usage is TRBJ2-1; TRBD2 aligns across 10 bases. Germline CDR1 KGHSH, CDR2 LQKENI. The CDR3 runs 17 residues. V lost 2 bases and J lost 4; bases outside the gene matches: 8. Here the CDR3 reads CASSPAASGSRYNEQFF. The CDR3 DNA is TGTGCCAGCTCACCAGCCGCTAGCGGGAGTAGATACAATGAGCAGTTCTTC.

V usage is TRBV14 and J usage is TRBJ2-7, with 7 bases fitting TRBD1. Germline CDR1 is SGHDN and CDR2 is FVKESK. This CDR3 region has 16 residues. V shed 4 bases and J 3 bases; nucleotides not matched to a gene: 12. As DNA, the CDR3 is TGTGCCAGCAGCCTTCGACAGGGATCCTTCCGCTACGAGCAGTACTTC. Translating it yields CASSLRQGSFRYEQYF.

As for this clone: At one of its ends the junction is not consistent with the germline gene, which may arise from a read error. This chain uses TRBV7-2 with TRBJ1-3, with TRBD1 as a possible D gene (6 bases). CDR3 size: 14 residues. Germline CDR1 is SGHTA and CDR2 is FQGNSA. CDR3 residues: CLRTDLSDGNTIYF. CDR3 bases: TGCCTGAGGACAGACCTCTCCGACGGAAACACCATATATTTT. Full variable domain (missing parts from reference TRBV7-2 and TRBJ1-3): GAGVSQSPSNKVTEKGKDVELRCDPISGHTALYWYRQSLGQGLEFLIYFQGNSAPDKSGLPSDRFSAERTGGSVSTLTIQRTQQEDSAVYLCLRTDLSDGNTIYFGEGSWLTVV.

The chain uses TRBV28 and TRBJ2-6, with D maybe TRBD1 (6 bases). The CDR3 runs to 17 residues. Looked up from germline, CDR1 is MDHEN and CDR2 is SYDVKM. Trimming removed 3 bases from V and 1 base from J, with 13 bases in between. DNA of the CDR3: TGTGCCAGCAGTTTCGGTACCGGACAGTCTGGGGCCAACGTCCTGACTTTC. Amino acids: CASSFGTGQSGANVLTF.

The chain is built from TRBV6-1 and TRBJ2-5; 9 bases align to TRBD1. Germline V gene sequence: CDR1 MNHNS, CDR2 SASEGT. CDR3 size: 15 residues. Losses at the gene ends were 6 bases for V and 5 bases for J; bases not matched to a gene: 10. CDR3 coding DNA: TGTGCCAGCAGCTCGACAGGGGGAAGGTCCGAGACCCAGTACTTC. This codes for CASSSTGGRSETQYF.